This TCR beta chain was identified in a study of HIV-infected patients and healthy controls. TCRdb independently ran MiXCR on the 5' RACE reads; one entry per CDR3 protein. The table has fewer than 20,000 distinct CDR3 sequences, roughly 19% seen once; the top ten hold approximately 31%. Germline V gene data show CDR1 as SGHTA and CDR2 as FQGTGA. Between the trimmed V and J ends, which lost 0 bases and 7 bases, there was a span of 4 bases. The CDR3 runs 12 residues. This clonotype was seen many times. This sequence originates from a human donor in good health. The chain couples TRBV7-3 to TRBJ2-1; no clear D. What was sequenced was CD8+ T cells from blood. The CDR3 sequence: CASSLTGNEQFF. CDR3 nucleotide sequence: TGTGCCAGCAGCTTAACGGGAAATGAGCAGTTCTTC.